Presented here are 27 T cell receptor beta chains from one specimen sequenced in a study of CD8 T cells in ankylosing spondylitis. TCRdb analysed the 5' RACE reads with MiXCR anew, one entry per CDR3 protein. The table lists about 39,000 distinct CDR3 sequences, around 3% of them singletons. Material for sequencing was blood, either unsorted or a sorted T cell fraction (not recorded which). The receptors were sampled from a male donor with ankylosing spondylitis or in good health (not recorded which).

This clonotype was seen many times. The chain joins TRBV9 to TRBJ1-2; 8 nucleotides agree with TRBD1. This CDR3 contains 15 residues. Germline V gives CDR1 SGDLS, CDR2 YYNGEE. V shed 5 bases and J 2 bases; nucleotides not matched to a gene: 8. Written as DNA, the CDR3 is TGTGCCAGCAGTGTCGCCCGGGACAGGAACTATGGCTACACCTTC. This translates into CASSVARDRNYGYTF.

This clonotype was observed many times. The chain is built from TRBV9 and TRBJ2-1; D may correspond to TRBD1 or TRBD2 (7 bases each). CDR1 is SGDLS, CDR2 YYNGEE, per germline. CDR3 length: 16 residues. The V gene lost 0 bases and the J gene lost 7 bases, with 17 bases spanning the gap. CDR3 region: CASSVAPGGGRNEQFF. The DNA for the CDR3 is TGTGCCAGCAGCGTAGCCCCAGGGGGGGGGCGGAATGAGCAGTTCTTC.

Ten or more counts support this clonotype. This chain joins TRBV9 and TRBJ2-2, with D possibly TRBD1 on 5 matching bases. V was cut by 0 bases and J by 4 bases, with 13 bases left in between. The V gene's germline CDR1 is SGDLS and CDR2 YYNGEE. The CDR3 consists of 16 residues. The CDR3 coding sequence is TGTGCCAGCAGCGTAGCGGGCAGGGCTCGCACCGGGGAGCTGTTTTTT. Translation gives CASSVAGRARTGELFF. The full variable domain, its missing parts supplied by reference TRBV9 and TRBJ2-2, is DSGVTQTPKHLITATGQRVTLRCSPRSGDLSVYWYQQSLDQGLQFLIQYYNGEERAKGNILERFSAQQFPDLHSELNLSSLELGDSALYFCASSVAGRARTGELFFGEGSRLTVL.

This clonotype occurred many times. CDR3 in DNA: TGTGCCAGCAGCGTAGTTGGGAAGAGCACCGGGGAGCTGTTTTTT. Its translation: CASSVVGKSTGELFF. The gene calls are TRBV9 and TRBJ2-2, with D hard to call. Between the trimmed V and J ends, which lost 0 bases and 4 bases, there was a span of 10 bases. CDR1 and CDR2 from the germline V gene are SGDLS and YYNGEE. The CDR3 length is 15 residues.

This clonotype appeared many times. The J gene is TRBJ2-3, the V gene TRBV9; 9 bases are shared with TRBD2. The CDR3 runs 16 residues. V shed 0 bases, J shed 3 bases, and the junction held 5 bases outside the gene matches. Per germline, CDR1 SGDLS and CDR2 YYNGEE. DNA for the CDR3: TGTGCCAGCAGCGTAGTAGAGGCGGGGGGGACAGATACGCAGTATTTT. Translating gives CASSVVEAGGTDTQYF.

V and J are TRBV9 and TRBJ2-1, with D unclear. The V gene lost 0 bases and the J gene lost 8 bases, with 6 bases spanning the gap. This CDR3 comprises 12 residues. The germline V gene encodes CDR1 SGDLS and CDR2 YYNGEE. The CDR3 coding sequence is TGTGCCAGCAGCGTAGGGGTCTATGAGCAGTTCTTC. This encodes CASSVGVYEQFF.

The table lists this clonotype with many counts. The chain is built from TRBV9 and TRBJ1-1; unclear D gene. The CDR3 runs 14 residues. V was clipped by 6 bases and J by 0 bases, with 12 bases between them. Germline loops: CDR1 SGDLS, CDR2 YYNGEE. The CDR3 DNA reads TGTGCCAGCAATGGCGGGGATATGAACACTGAAGCTTTCTTT. This codes for CASNGGDMNTEAFF.

This clonotype came up many times. The chain combines TRBV9 with TRBJ2-1; D is perhaps TRBD2 (5 bases). The CDR3 loop spans 16 amino acids. The V gene's germline CDR1 is SGDLS and CDR2 YYNGEE. The V gene lost 3 bases and the J gene lost 0 bases, with 13 bases spanning the gap. The CDR3 coding sequence is TGTGCCAGCAGCGAGAGGAGCGGCAGCTCCTACAATGAGCAGTTCTTC. Its protein product is CASSERSGSSYNEQFF.

This clonotype was seen at least ten times. The chain is built from TRBV9 and TRBJ2-5, with D perhaps TRBD1 (6 bases). V lost 0 bases and J lost 1, with 10 bases in between. The CDR3 runs to 15 residues. Germline lookup yields CDR1 SGDLS and CDR2 YYNGEE. The CDR3 sequence: CASSVAGRGQETQYF. CDR3 DNA sequence: TGTGCCAGCAGCGTAGCGGGCAGGGGCCAAGAGACCCAGTACTTC. Together with reference TRBV9 and TRBJ2-5, the CDR3 gives the full variable domain: DSGVTQTPKHLITATGQRVTLRCSPRSGDLSVYWYQQSLDQGLQFLIQYYNGEERAKGNILERFSAQQFPDLHSELNLSSLELGDSALYFCASSVAGRGQETQYFGPGTRLLVL.

This clonotype was observed at least ten times. The chain links TRBV9 to TRBJ2-5; a weak D match, TRBD2 (6 bases). The CDR3 is made up of 14 amino acids. CDR1 and CDR2 from the germline V gene are SGDLS and YYNGEE. V was cut by 2 bases and J by 1 base, with 9 bases left in between. The CDR3 loop is CASSVGGTQETQYF. The CDR3 nucleotides are TGTGCCAGCAGCGTCGGGGGAACCCAAGAGACCCAGTACTTC. Using reference TRBV9 and TRBJ2-5 for the parts outside the CDR3, the full variable domain is DSGVTQTPKHLITATGQRVTLRCSPRSGDLSVYWYQQSLDQGLQFLIQYYNGEERAKGNILERFSAQQFPDLHSELNLSSLELGDSALYFCASSVGGTQETQYFGPGTRLLVL.

This clonotype has a count of ten or more. This chain joins TRBV9 and TRBJ2-3; TRBD1 or TRBD2 may be the D gene (5 bases each). Per the germline V gene, CDR1 is SGDLS and CDR2 is YYNGEE. Trimming left V 0 bases short and J 6 bases short, with 17 bases between. The CDR3 loop spans 16 amino acids. DNA for the CDR3: TGTGCCAGCAGCGTAGCAGGGACCACGGGGTCGGATACGCAGTATTTT. Translated: CASSVAGTTGSDTQYF.

This clonotype was detected only a few times. The chain employs TRBV9 and TRBJ2-5; 9 nucleotides align to TRBD1. The V gene end was trimmed by 4 bases and the J gene end by 6 bases; junction bases not matched to a gene: 7. CDR3 length: 14 residues. In germline, CDR1 is SGDLS, CDR2 YYNGEE. In DNA, the CDR3 is TGTGCCAGCAGCCCCCGGACAGGGGAACAGACCCAGTACTTC. As protein: CASSPRTGEQTQYF. Full variable domain (missing parts from reference TRBV9 and TRBJ2-5): DSGVTQTPKHLITATGQRVTLRCSPRSGDLSVYWYQQSLDQGLQFLIQYYNGEERAKGNILERFSAQQFPDLHSELNLSSLELGDSALYFCASSPRTGEQTQYFGPGTRLLVL.

This clonotype was detected ten times or more. The DNA of the CDR3 is TGTGCCAGCAGCCTAGTGGGGACTAGCGGCCATACGCAGTATTTT. Translated, it gives CASSLVGTSGHTQYF. The gene calls are TRBV9 and TRBJ2-3; 11 nucleotides align to TRBD2. CDR1 is SGDLS, CDR2 YYNGEE, per germline. The CDR3 has 15 amino acids. Unmatched junction bases numbered 8, after V lost 4 bases and J lost 7 bases.

This clonotype was seen repeatedly, ten times or more. The chain has TRBV9 and TRBJ2-2, with D possibly being TRBD2 (7 bases). Germline loops: CDR1 SGDLS, CDR2 YYNGEE. There are 16 residues in the CDR3. The V end lost 5 bases, the J end lost 2 bases, and 16 bases lay between the germline ends. The CDR3 DNA sequence: TGTGCCAGCAGGAGGGGGGGGCCCATAAACACCGGGGAGCTGTTTTTT. Protein product: CASRRGGPINTGELFF.

This clonotype was counted ten times or more. The J gene is TRBJ2-5, the V gene TRBV9, with 11 bases matching TRBD2. The germline CDR1 and CDR2 sequences are SGDLS and YYNGEE. CDR3 length: 16 amino acids. The trim removed 0 bases at V and 1 base at J, leaving 2 bases unmatched. CDR3 nucleotides: TGTGCCAGCAGCGTAGGACTAGCGGGGTCCCAAGAGACCCAGTACTTC. It yields the protein CASSVGLAGSQETQYF.

This clonotype was observed at least ten times. The V and J genes are TRBV9 and TRBJ2-2, with D perhaps TRBD1 or TRBD2 (5 bases each). Germline V gives CDR1 SGDLS, CDR2 YYNGEE. V was cut by 4 bases and J by 1 base, with 11 bases left in between. This CDR3 comprises 15 residues. CDR3 loop: CASSSGTGNTGELFF. In nucleotides, the CDR3 is TGTGCCAGCAGCTCTGGGACGGGGAACACCGGGGAGCTGTTTTTT. The complete variable domain, with remaining parts taken from reference TRBV9 and TRBJ2-2, reads DSGVTQTPKHLITATGQRVTLRCSPRSGDLSVYWYQQSLDQGLQFLIQYYNGEERAKGNILERFSAQQFPDLHSELNLSSLELGDSALYFCASSSGTGNTGELFFGEGSRLTVL.

J is TRBJ1-6 and V is TRBV9; the match to TRBD1 covers 10 bases. V dropped 7 bases and J dropped 5; count of bases not matched to a gene: 6. Per germline, CDR1 SGDLS and CDR2 YYNGEE. This CDR3 has 15 amino acids. The DNA of the CDR3 is TGTGCCAGCCGGGAAGGGACAGGGGATAATTCACCCCTCCACTTT. It encodes CASREGTGDNSPLHF. Full variable domain (outside the CDR3, taken from reference TRBV9 and TRBJ1-6): DSGVTQTPKHLITATGQRVTLRCSPRSGDLSVYWYQQSLDQGLQFLIQYYNGEERAKGNILERFSAQQFPDLHSELNLSSLELGDSALYFCASREGTGDNSPLHFGNGTRLTVT.

This clonotype was recorded at least ten times. The V gene is TRBV9, the J gene TRBJ2-3; D is perhaps TRBD1 (7 bases). The V end lost 0 bases, the J end lost 3 bases, and 11 bases lay between the germline ends. The CDR3 totals 15 residues. Germline V gene lookup returns CDR1 SGDLS and CDR2 YYNGEE. CDR3 in amino acids: CASSVGRDRTDTQYF. CDR3 bases: TGTGCCAGCAGCGTAGGGAGGGACAGAACAGATACGCAGTATTTT. The full variable domain, completed using reference TRBV9 and TRBJ2-3, is DSGVTQTPKHLITATGQRVTLRCSPRSGDLSVYWYQQSLDQGLQFLIQYYNGEERAKGNILERFSAQQFPDLHSELNLSSLELGDSALYFCASSVGRDRTDTQYFGPGTRLTVL.

This clonotype was seen repeatedly, ten times or more. The V gene is TRBV9, the J gene TRBJ2-3; 14 positions agree with TRBD2. V lost 4 bases, J lost 0 bases, and 7 bases stayed unmatched. The CDR3 totals 18 residues. The V gene's germline CDR1 is SGDLS and CDR2 YYNGEE. CDR3: CASSTGTSGGWSTDTQYF. The CDR3 DNA follows: TGTGCCAGCAGCACCGGGACTAGCGGGGGATGGAGCACAGATACGCAGTATTTT.

There are many counts of this clonotype. The V and J genes are TRBV9 and TRBJ1-3, with D hard to call. CDR3 length equals 15 residues. Germline-derived CDR1 and CDR2 are SGDLS and YYNGEE. The V end lost 0 bases, the J end lost 0 bases, and 7 bases lay between the germline ends. The CDR3 protein is CASSVAVHSGNTIYF. CDR3 DNA sequence: TGTGCCAGCAGCGTAGCCGTTCACTCTGGAAACACCATATATTTT.

This clonotype was observed at least ten times. This chain joins TRBV9 and TRBJ1-6, with TRBD1 identical over 7 bases. Germline CDR1 is SGDLS and CDR2 is YYNGEE. This CDR3 contains 16 residues. V shed 0 bases and J 8 bases; nucleotides not matched to a gene: 8. The CDR3 sequence is CASSVGAGTADSPLHF. As DNA, the CDR3 is TGTGCCAGCAGCGTAGGCGCCGGGACAGCGGATTCACCCCTCCACTTT.

This clonotype was recorded at least ten times. The V and J genes are TRBV9 and TRBJ1-3, with 8 bases aligning to TRBD1. The CDR3 sequence is 16 residues long. The trim removed 3 bases at V and 0 bases at J, leaving 5 bases unmatched. CDR1 SGDLS and CDR2 YYNGEE come from the germline V gene. CDR3 in DNA: TGTGCCAGCAGCGCCCGGGACAGGCCCTCTGGAAACACCATATATTTT. Its translation: CASSARDRPSGNTIYF. The full variable domain, completed using reference TRBV9 and TRBJ1-3, is DSGVTQTPKHLITATGQRVTLRCSPRSGDLSVYWYQQSLDQGLQFLIQYYNGEERAKGNILERFSAQQFPDLHSELNLSSLELGDSALYFCASSARDRPSGNTIYFGEGSWLTVV.

This clonotype was picked up many times. The chain has TRBV9 and TRBJ1-1, with a weak D call TRBD1 (6 bases). The germline V and J ends were trimmed by 1 base and 4 bases, with 11 bases remaining between them. Germline assignment: CDR1 SGDLS and CDR2 YYNGEE. This CDR3 spans 14 amino acids. The CDR3 bases are TGTGCCAGCAGCGTAAGGGGGACGGGCACTGAAGCTTTCTTT. As protein: CASSVRGTGTEAFF.

This clonotype was counted at least ten times. This chain's CDR3 is CASSPSIAGGYNEQFF. Here the CDR3 DNA reads TGTGCCAGCAGCCCCTCCATAGCGGGAGGGTACAATGAGCAGTTCTTC. The chain is built from TRBV9 and TRBJ2-1; 11 positions agree with TRBD2. The CDR3 covers 16 residues. Germline loops: CDR1 SGDLS, CDR2 YYNGEE. V shed 4 bases and J 4 bases; nucleotides not matched to a gene: 7.

The table lists this clonotype with many counts. This chain links TRBV3-1 with TRBJ2-7; 9 nucleotides align to TRBD2. The CDR3 covers 16 residues. Germline assignment: CDR1 LGHDT and CDR2 YNNKEL (reference sequence). With V trimmed by 7 bases and J by 1 base, 11 bases remained unmatched. In nucleotides, the CDR3 is TGTGCCAGCACCCAGGTGGGACTAGCAGCTTCCTACGAGCAGTACGTC. This codes for CASTQVGLAASYEQYV.

By sample share, this clonotype is medium-sized. The rearrangement uses TRBV9 and TRBJ2-1; 8 bases fit TRBD2. The length of the CDR3 is 17 residues. Per the germline V gene, CDR1 is SGDLS and CDR2 is YYNGEE. The trim removed 4 bases at V and 9 bases at J, leaving 18 bases unmatched. CDR3 protein: CASSQMWGGLVASEQFF. CDR3 sequence (DNA): TGTGCCAGCAGCCAAATGTGGGGGGGACTAGTGGCCAGTGAGCAGTTCTTC. Variable domain in full (rest from reference TRBV9 and TRBJ2-1): DSGVTQTPKHLITATGQRVTLRCSPRSGDLSVYWYQQSLDQGLQFLIQYYNGEERAKGNILERFSAQQFPDLHSELNLSSLELGDSALYFCASSQMWGGLVASEQFFGPGTRLTVL.

This clonotype was seen ten or more times. CDR3 DNA sequence: TGTGCCAGCAGCCCCACGGGACTAGCGGGAGTGGGGGATACGCAGTATTTT. It encodes CASSPTGLAGVGDTQYF. The V gene is TRBV9, the J gene TRBJ2-3, with 14 bases that match TRBD2. Germline CDR1 is SGDLS and CDR2 is YYNGEE. With V trimmed by 4 bases and J by 6 bases, 10 bases remained unmatched. The CDR3 totals 17 residues.